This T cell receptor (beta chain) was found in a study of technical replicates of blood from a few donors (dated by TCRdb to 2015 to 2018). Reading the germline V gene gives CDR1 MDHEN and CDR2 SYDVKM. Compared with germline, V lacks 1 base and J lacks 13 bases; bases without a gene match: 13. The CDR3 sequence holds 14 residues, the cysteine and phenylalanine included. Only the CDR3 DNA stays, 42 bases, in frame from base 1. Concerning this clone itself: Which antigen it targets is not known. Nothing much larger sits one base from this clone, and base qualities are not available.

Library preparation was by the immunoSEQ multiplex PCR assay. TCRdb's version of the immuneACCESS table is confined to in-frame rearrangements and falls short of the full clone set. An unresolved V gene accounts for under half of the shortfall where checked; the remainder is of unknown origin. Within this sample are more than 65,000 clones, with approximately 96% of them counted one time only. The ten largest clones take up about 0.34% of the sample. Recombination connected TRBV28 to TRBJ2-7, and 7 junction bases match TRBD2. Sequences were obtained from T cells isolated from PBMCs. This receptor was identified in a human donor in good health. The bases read TGTGCCAGCAGTTTATTGGAGCGGGAACCGCGCGAATACTTC. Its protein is CASSLLEREPREYF.